This TCR beta chain was captured in a study of long-term antiretroviral therapy in people with HIV. A v3.0 immunoSEQ assay was performed at survey level. Per-sample TRB depth target: about 35,000-55,000 T-cell genomes. TCRdb's table, derived via immunoSEQ multiplex PCR, lists solely in-frame clones and lacks some. There are 25,000 to 35,000 clones in the sample; 88% occur only once, and roughly 7% lies in the top ten. A remark on this clone: The antigen remains unidentified.

There were roughly 0.9-11 million cryopreserved PBMC in the samples before DNA extraction. The germline gives CDR1 SGHVS, CDR2 FNYEAQ. This CDR3 is built from 18 residues. The trim removed 5 bases at V and 6 bases at J, leaving 19 bases unmatched. Study observations and caveats: Pre-ART clonal expansion yielded clones that dominated the repertoire at all time points.

The sequence derives from a man aged 50 to 59 with HIV. Sequenced here: unsorted PBMCs, sampled around 5 years before starting antiretroviral therapy. The chain is built from TRBV7-6 and TRBJ2-7, with 10 bases identical to TRBD1. For the CDR3, the DNA is TGTGCCAGCAGCCCTTCGGCGGGGACAGGGGAATTTCAGAGCGAGCAGTACTTC. It translates to CASSPSAGTGEFQSEQYF.